Below, 27 T cell receptor beta chains from the same sample are listed, as sequenced in a study of technical replicates of blood from a handful of donors. Profiling relied on immunoSEQ multiplex PCR, and the TCRdb table lists in-frame clones only, not all of them. The sample includes some 62,000 clones, 87% seen only once; the top ten take about 5.2%. Material for sequencing was PBMCs. The receptors shown here come from a human donor in good health. Some clones in this sample may be carry-over from other donors' samples.

The chain employs TRBV6-5 and TRBJ1-2; tentative D call: TRBD1 (5 bases). The germline gives CDR1 MNHEY, CDR2 SVGAGI. V was pared by 4 bases and J by 1 base, with 7 bases between. CDR3 length: 13 residues. As DNA, the CDR3 is TGTGCCAGCAGTTTAGACAGTAACTATGGCTACACCTTC. Translating gives CASSLDSNYGYTF.

V is TRBV6-5 and J is TRBJ2-7; D possibly corresponds to TRBD1 (6 bases). V lost 6 bases and J 7 bases, leaving 19 bases between the germline ends. The CDR3 loop spans 14 amino acids. The germline V gene has CDR1 MNHEY and CDR2 SVGAGI. The CDR3 spells CASSETGAVREQYF. The CDR3 nucleotides read TGTGCCAGCAGCGAGACAGGAGCGGTAAGAGAGCAGTACTTC.

In DNA, the CDR3 is TGTGCCAGCAGCGCAAGCACAGGGGTTACGTACGAGCAGTACTTC. It yields the protein CASSASTGVTYEQYF. This sequence joins TRBV7-9 and TRBJ2-7; 7 bases agree with TRBD1. Germline loops: CDR1 SEHNR, CDR2 FQNEAQ (reference sequence). V lost 5 bases and J lost 4; bases outside the gene matches: 11. CDR3 length: 15 amino acids.

This sequence joins TRBV5-4 and TRBJ1-1; 7 bases agree with TRBD1. The CDR3 is 14 residues long. CDR1 SGHNT and CDR2 YYREEE come from the germline V gene (reference sequence). Unmatched junction bases numbered 3, after V lost 4 bases and J lost 0 bases. The CDR3 sequence is CASSRDSLNTEAFF. Written as DNA, the CDR3 is TGTGCCAGCAGCCGGGACAGCCTGAACACTGAAGCTTTCTTT.

V is TRBV19 and J is TRBJ2-2, with TRBD2 matching over 10 bases. V dropped 3 bases and J dropped 4; count of bases not matched to a gene: 11. In germline, CDR1 is LNHDA, CDR2 SQIVND (reference sequence). This CDR3 has 18 amino acids. The CDR3 loop reads CASSMRASGRISTGELFF. The CDR3 bases are TGTGCCAGTAGTATGAGGGCTAGCGGGAGAATCAGCACCGGGGAGCTGTTTTTT.

A single count supports this clone. V and J are TRBV2 and TRBJ1-1; 10 nucleotides match TRBD1. The CDR3 is 14 residues long. Germline CDR1 is SNHLY and CDR2 is FYNNEI. The junction had 8 bases not matched to a gene; V was cut back by 6 bases and J by 7 bases. Here the CDR3 reads CASSGTGARFEAFF. CDR3 nucleotide sequence: TGTGCCAGCAGCGGGACAGGGGCGCGCTTTGAAGCTTTCTTT.

This clone came up a few times. The genes are TRBV5-4 and TRBJ1-5, with D perhaps matching TRBD1 (6 bases). Per germline, CDR1 SGHNT and CDR2 YYREEE (reference sequence). The V gene lost 3 bases and the J gene lost 0 bases, with 7 bases spanning the gap. CDR3 length: 14 residues. DNA of the CDR3: TGTGCCAGCAGCTCACAGGGTAGCAATCAGCCCCAGCATTTT. Translated: CASSSQGSNQPQHF.

The chain is built from TRBV11-1 and TRBJ2-3; D not resolved. The ends were cut back, 1 base at V and 1 base at J, with 9 bases in the middle. Germline V gene sequence: CDR1 SGHAT, CDR2 FQDESV (reference sequence). This CDR3 contains 15 residues. CDR3 nucleotide sequence: TGTGCCAGCAGCTTAGAAGTTACTCGCACAGATACGCAGTATTTT. Protein sequence: CASSLEVTRTDTQYF.

This clone came up once. The genes are TRBV7-2 and TRBJ2-2, with 8 positions matching TRBD1. Germline V lookup: CDR1 SGHTA, CDR2 FQGNSA. The CDR3 is 15 residues long. V was pared by 4 bases and J by 1 base, with 2 bases of the junction left unmatched. CDR3 residues: CASSWGTGNTGELFF. For the CDR3, the DNA is TGTGCCAGCAGCTGGGGGACAGGGAACACCGGGGAGCTGTTTTTT.

V gene TRBV6-1 combines with J gene TRBJ2-5; 9 nucleotides agree with TRBD1. From germline, CDR1 is MNHNS and CDR2 SASEGT. This CDR3 contains 15 residues. Trimming removed 4 bases from V and 2 bases from J; junction bases left unmatched: 5. The CDR3 sequence: CASSAGQGWQETQYF. In DNA form, the CDR3 reads TGTGCCAGCAGTGCAGGACAGGGGTGGCAAGAGACCCAGTACTTC.

This clone was detected a few times. V and J are TRBV9 and TRBJ1-2; 7 nucleotides align to TRBD1. The ends lost 2 bases at V and 8 bases at J; junction bases unmatched: 9. Germline V lookup: CDR1 SGDLS, CDR2 YYNGEE. The CDR3 runs 14 residues. The CDR3: CASSVTTGTRGYTF. Written as DNA, the CDR3 is TGTGCCAGCAGCGTTACGACAGGGACTCGAGGCTACACCTTC.

The rearrangement joins TRBV5-1 to TRBJ2-5; no clear D. Trimming stripped 0 bases from V and 1 base from J, with 7 bases between. CDR3 size: 14 residues. Germline values: CDR1 SGHRS, CDR2 YFSETQ. CDR3 amino acids: CASSLVASQETQYF. In DNA form, the CDR3 reads TGCGCCAGCAGCTTGGTTGCCAGCCAAGAGACCCAGTACTTC.

This chain uses TRBV7-2 with TRBJ1-4; D not certain. Trimming pared 6 bases from V and 0 bases from J, leaving 11 bases between. The CDR3 contains 15 residues. Germline-derived CDR1 and CDR2 are SGHTA and FQGNSA. This chain's CDR3 is CASSPVITTNEKLFF. The CDR3 bases are TGTGCCAGCAGTCCGGTCATCACAACTAATGAAAAACTGTTTTTT.

The DNA for the CDR3 is TGTGCCAGCAGCACAGGGATTTTCCAAGAGACCCAGTACTTC. It translates to CASSTGIFQETQYF. The chain is built from TRBV13 and TRBJ2-5; possibly TRBD1 for D (6 bases). The CDR3 length is 14 residues. The V gene lost 5 bases and the J gene lost 1 base, with 11 bases spanning the gap. Germline V CDR1 and CDR2: PRHDT, FYEKMQ (reference sequence).

As regards this clone: One end of the junction fails to match germline, which may point to a read error. The chain is built from TRBV5-6 and TRBJ1-2, with unresolved D. The CDR3 is made up of 11 amino acids. The V gene's germline CDR1 is SGHDT and CDR2 YYEEEE. The CDR3 region has the DNA TGTACCAGCAGCTTGGCGTCTGGCTACACCTTC. Translation gives CTSSLASGYTF.

This chain links TRBV5-4 with TRBJ2-7, with 8 nucleotides matching TRBD1. CDR1 is SGHNT and CDR2 is YYREEE in the germline V gene (reference sequence). After removal of 3 bases from V and 12 bases from J, the junction contained 11 bases not matched to a gene. The CDR3 has 13 amino acids. Here the CDR3 DNA reads TGTGCCAGCAGCTACTCGACAGGGGATCTGGGGTACTTC. This codes for CASSYSTGDLGYF. Full variable domain (missing parts from reference TRBV5-4 and TRBJ2-7): ETGVTQSPTHLIKTRGQQVTLRCSSQSGHNTVSWYQQALGQGPQFIFQYYREEENGRGNFPPRFSGLQFPNYSSELNVNALELDDSALYLCASSYSTGDLGYFGPGTRLTVT.

The J gene is TRBJ2-7, the V gene TRBV7-2, with TRBD2 identical over 9 bases. Germline assignment: CDR1 SGHTA and CDR2 FQGNSA. The junction had 18 bases not matched to a gene; V was cut back by 5 bases and J by 4 bases. The CDR3 length is 18 residues. This CDR3 is CASSPKRDGASGAYEQYF. DNA for the CDR3: TGTGCCAGCAGCCCAAAGAGGGATGGGGCTAGCGGGGCGTACGAGCAGTACTTC.

The rearrangement links TRBV27 to TRBJ1-1; 7 nucleotides align to TRBD1. Per germline, CDR1 MNHEY and CDR2 SMNVEV (reference sequence). The CDR3 has 19 amino acids. J lost 4 bases, V lost 6 bases, and 23 bases had no gene match. CDR3 loop: CASRFFSETGTREGTEAFF. For the CDR3, the DNA is TGTGCCAGCAGATTCTTTTCGGAGACAGGGACCAGAGAGGGCACTGAAGCTTTCTTT.

CDR3 coding DNA: TGTGCCAGCACAACGGGACTAGCGGGAGAGATTTGGGAGACCCAGTACTTC. Translation: CASTTGLAGEIWETQYF. This sequence joins TRBV7-2 and TRBJ2-5; 14 positions match TRBD2. Trimming cost V 7 bases and J 5 bases; bases outside gene matches: 12. Per germline, CDR1 SGHTA and CDR2 FQGNSA. The CDR3 is 17 residues long.

The chain links TRBV9 to TRBJ2-7; 13 bases match TRBD2. Germline lookup yields CDR1 SGDLS and CDR2 YYNGEE. J gave up 6 bases and V 3 bases, and 9 bases lay outside the gene matches. The CDR3 length is 16 residues. CDR3 region: CASSGSLAGGIGEQYF. For the CDR3, the DNA is TGTGCCAGCAGCGGCTCACTAGCGGGAGGGATAGGCGAGCAGTACTTC. Variable domain in full (rest from reference TRBV9 and TRBJ2-7): DSGVTQTPKHLITATGQRVTLRCSPRSGDLSVYWYQQSLDQGLQFLIQYYNGEERAKGNILERFSAQQFPDLHSELNLSSLELGDSALYFCASSGSLAGGIGEQYFGPGTRLTVT.

The rearrangement joins TRBV28 to TRBJ1-2, with 9 bases fitting TRBD1. The germline gives CDR1 MDHEN, CDR2 SYDVKM. This CDR3 region has 14 residues. V gave up 6 bases and J gave up 2 bases; unmatched junction bases: 4. In nucleotides, the CDR3 is TGTGCCAGCAGCACAGGGGGCGCCAACTATGGCTACACCTTC. This translates into CASSTGGANYGYTF.

The chain joins TRBV10-3 to TRBJ1-1, with 7 nucleotides matching TRBD1. Germline loops: CDR1 ENHRY, CDR2 SYGVKD. V lost 3 bases to trimming and J lost 9 bases; unmatched junction nucleotides: 10. The CDR3 totals 14 residues. The CDR3 DNA reads TGTGCCATCAGTGAAGGGGGCGCCGGGTCGAAAGCTTTCTTT. Its translation: CAISEGGAGSKAFF.

The chain has TRBV27 and TRBJ2-5; 9 positions match TRBD2. CDR3 length equals 15 residues. Germline CDR1 reads MNHEY; CDR2 reads SMNVEV (reference sequence). The J segment lost 2 bases and the V segment lost 1 base, leaving 2 bases of the junction unmatched. The CDR3: CASSLLRGGQETQYF. The DNA for the CDR3 is TGTGCCAGCAGTTTATTGCGGGGGGGTCAAGAGACCCAGTACTTC.

V and J are TRBV5-6 and TRBJ2-7, with D possibly TRBD2 on 6 matching bases. In germline, CDR1 is SGHDT, CDR2 YYEEEE. This CDR3 contains 13 residues. Trimming took off 4 bases at V and 1 base at J, with 9 bases between the two ends. The CDR3 DNA reads TGTGCCAGCAGCGCCGGGACTTCCTACGAGCAGTACTTC. Protein sequence: CASSAGTSYEQYF.

This clone was seen more than once but under ten times. This chain connects TRBV30 to TRBJ1-3; D may be TRBD1 (5 bases). The CDR3 loop spans 14 amino acids. V gave up 2 bases and J gave up 1 base, with 9 bases separating them. CDR1 is GTSNPN and CDR2 is SVGIG in the germline V gene (reference sequence). CDR3 residues: CAWSHGGSGNTIYF. In nucleotides, the CDR3 is TGTGCCTGGAGTCACGGGGGATCTGGAAACACCATATATTTT.

This sequence joins TRBV6-5 and TRBJ1-6; 7 bases agree with TRBD1. The trim removed 5 bases at V and 8 bases at J, leaving 9 bases unmatched. The germline gives CDR1 MNHEY, CDR2 SVGAGI. The length of the CDR3 is 15 residues. The CDR3 is CASSLTGASYSPLHF. The CDR3 DNA follows: TGTGCCAGCAGTCTAACAGGGGCTAGTTATTCACCCCTCCACTTT.

The chain recombines TRBV7-2 with TRBJ2-7; TRBD2 aligns across 7 bases. The J segment lost 3 bases and the V segment lost 10 bases, leaving 9 bases of the junction unmatched. The CDR3 is 13 residues long. In germline, CDR1 is SGHTA, CDR2 FQGNSA. Here the CDR3 reads CAKGWGGNYEQYF. The CDR3 nucleotides are TGTGCCAAGGGATGGGGGGGGAACTACGAGCAGTACTTC.